One sample yielded the 30 T cell receptor beta chains listed below, sequenced in a study of blood T cell repertoires in COVID-19. Sequenced by immunoSEQ multiplex PCR; TCRdb stores in-frame clones only, minus some. The data contain about 140,000 clones, 86% of them singletons. Input material: PBMCs or T cells enriched from blood (not recorded which). Source of these receptors: a man aged 50 to 59 who had recovered from COVID-19.

This clone appeared a few times. DNA for the CDR3: TGCGCCAGCAGCTTTCGGGGACAGGGCGCCCACGAGCAGTACTTC. This gives the protein CASSFRGQGAHEQYF. The gene calls are TRBV5-1 and TRBJ2-7, with 9 positions matching TRBD1. The CDR3 is 15 amino acids. J was trimmed by 5 bases and V by 2 bases; bases with no gene match: 8. Germline V gives CDR1 SGHRS, CDR2 YFSETQ.

In this sample, this clone turned up a few times. The chain is built from TRBV6-5 and TRBJ2-7; 7 nucleotides align to TRBD1. Germline CDR1 and CDR2: MNHEY and SVGAGI. Losses at the gene ends were 4 bases for V and 0 bases for J; bases not matched to a gene: 6. The CDR3 has 15 residues. As DNA, the CDR3 is TGTGCCAGCAGTTCCCCCCGACAGGGCTCCTACGAGCAGTACTTC. Translated: CASSSPRQGSYEQYF.

V and J are TRBV7-6 and TRBJ2-2; D is unclear. Germline V lookup: CDR1 SGHVS, CDR2 FNYEAQ. The CDR3 loop spans 16 amino acids. V lost 1 base and J lost 1, with 10 bases in between. Here the CDR3 reads CASSLGGAVNTGELFF. The CDR3 bases are TGTGCCAGCAGCTTAGGAGGTGCGGTGAACACCGGGGAGCTGTTTTTT.

V gene TRBV9 combines with J gene TRBJ1-2; weak D call: TRBD1 (5 bases). Germline CDR1 SGDLS, CDR2 YYNGEE. The CDR3 is made up of 15 amino acids. Between the trimmed V and J ends, which lost 2 bases and 2 bases, there was a span of 13 bases. Here the CDR3 DNA reads TGTGCCAGCAGCGTTCTGGCAGGGATCAACTATGGCTACACCTTC. Its translation: CASSVLAGINYGYTF.

In its sample, this clone was seen once. The chain recombines TRBV27 with TRBJ1-2, with D uncertain. V was pared by 6 bases and J by 7 bases, with 12 bases between. This CDR3 has 12 residues. Germline V CDR1 and CDR2: MNHEY, SMNVEV (reference sequence). CDR3: CASRKAPGGYTF. DNA of the CDR3: TGTGCCAGCAGGAAGGCGCCGGGTGGCTACACCTTC.

The chain is built from TRBV7-9 and TRBJ1-5; D is unresolved. With 5 bases removed from V and 3 bases from J, the gap between germline ends came to 14 bases. The CDR3 extends over 15 amino acids. Looked up from germline, CDR1 is SEHNR and CDR2 is FQNEAQ (reference sequence). The CDR3 protein is CASSPSNTNNQPQHF. The CDR3 DNA follows: TGTGCCAGCAGCCCCTCCAACACAAACAATCAGCCCCAGCATTTT.

This chain links TRBV5-1 with TRBJ2-7; D unresolved. This CDR3 has 17 amino acids. The V and J ends lost 3 bases and 5 bases respectively, with 24 bases between them. Germline CDR1 is SGHRS and CDR2 is YFSETQ. Here the CDR3 reads CASSSDKELIMRDEQYF. The CDR3 DNA is TGCGCCAGCAGCTCTGACAAAGAATTGATAATGCGCGACGAGCAGTACTTC.

V gene TRBV11-2 combines with J gene TRBJ2-3, with 12 nucleotides matching TRBD2. Per germline, CDR1 SGHAT and CDR2 FQNNGV. J gave up 5 bases and V 4 bases, and 10 bases lay outside the gene matches. The CDR3 is 17 amino acids. This chain's CDR3 is CASSYHKTSGSGDTQYF. CDR3 DNA sequence: TGTGCCAGCAGCTATCACAAGACTAGCGGGAGTGGAGATACGCAGTATTTT.

This sequence joins TRBV10-2 and TRBJ2-5; 7 bases agree with TRBD2. This CDR3 is built from 14 residues. Losses at the gene ends were 6 bases for V and 2 bases for J; bases not matched to a gene: 6. CDR1 WSHSY and CDR2 SAAADI come from the germline V gene. CDR3 DNA sequence: TGCGCCAGCAGGTTACTAGCGCTTCAAGAGACCCAGTACTTC. Residues: CASRLLALQETQYF.

The rearrangement uses TRBV7-2 and TRBJ2-4; D is possibly TRBD2 (6 bases). The CDR3 spans 15 residues. Between the trimmed V and J ends, which lost 0 bases and 6 bases, there was a span of 12 bases. In germline, CDR1 is SGHTA, CDR2 FQGNSA. The CDR3 loop is CASSLARRGRNIQYF. The DNA of the CDR3 is TGTGCCAGCAGCTTAGCCCGACGGGGGAGAAACATTCAGTACTTC. Supplemented by reference TRBV7-2 and TRBJ2-4, the full variable domain reads GAGVSQSPSNKVTEKGKDVELRCDPISGHTALYWYRQSLGQGLEFLIYFQGNSAPDKSGLPSDRFSAERTGGSVSTLTIQRTQQEDSAVYLCASSLARRGRNIQYFGAGTRLSVL.

The chain combines TRBV11-2 with TRBJ2-1; tentatively, D is TRBD1 (5 bases). This CDR3 spans 14 amino acids. Trimming cost V 2 bases and J 5 bases, with 10 bases left between them. Germline lookup yields CDR1 SGHAT and CDR2 FQNNGV. The CDR3, as DNA: TGTGCCAGCAGCTTATTGGGGCGGAACAATGAGCAGTTCTTC. Amino acids: CASSLLGRNNEQFF. Full variable domain (rest looked up from reference TRBV11-2 and TRBJ2-1): EAGVAQSPRYKIIEKRQSVAFWCNPISGHATLYWYQQILGQGPKLLIQFQNNGVVDDSQLPKDRFSAERLKGVDSTLKIQPAKLEDSAVYLCASSLLGRNNEQFFGPGTRLTVL.

The gene calls are TRBV11-3 and TRBJ2-1, with D possibly matching TRBD2 (6 bases). Germline CDR1 SGHNT, CDR2 YENEEA. This CDR3 has 14 amino acids. The V end lost 3 bases, the J end lost 6 bases, and 12 bases lay between the germline ends. In nucleotides, the CDR3 is TGTGCCAGCAGCTTGACTAGTTTTTCCAATGAGCAGTTCTTC. It codes for CASSLTSFSNEQFF.

The chain carries TRBV15 and TRBJ1-3; a possible D gene is TRBD1 (6 bases). The CDR3 sequence is 17 residues long. Germline-derived CDR1 and CDR2 are LNHNV and YYDKDF (reference sequence). V was clipped by 5 bases and J by 0 bases, with 17 bases between them. CDR3 coding DNA: TGTGCCACCAGCTTCCCGGGACAACCAAGCTCTGGAAACACCATATATTTT. This codes for CATSFPGQPSSGNTIYF.

DNA for the CDR3: TGTGCCAGCAGTTATTCTTCGGCAGGGAATGGAAACACCATATATTTT. It yields the protein CASSYSSAGNGNTIYF. The chain is built from TRBV6-2 or TRBV6-3 and TRBJ1-3; D possibly corresponds to TRBD1 (5 bases). Germline CDR1 and CDR2: MNHEY and SVGEGT. This CDR3 contains 16 residues. Trimming removed 3 bases at V and 3 bases at J, with 15 bases between.

This chain joins TRBV5-4 and TRBJ2-1; 8 nucleotides match TRBD2. This CDR3 is built from 15 residues. The trim removed 0 bases at V and 15 bases at J, leaving 14 bases unmatched. Germline V lookup: CDR1 SGHNT, CDR2 YYREEE (reference sequence). The CDR3 DNA follows: TGTGCCAGCAGCTTGGACCCTACTAGCGGAAGGGTGGGGTTCTTC. Translating gives CASSLDPTSGRVGFF.

This clone was counted a few times. The chain uses TRBV19 and TRBJ1-5; 7 bases fit TRBD1. The germline V gene has CDR1 LNHDA and CDR2 SQIVND (reference sequence). The trim removed 7 bases at V and 0 bases at J, leaving 9 bases unmatched. The CDR3 runs 16 residues. CDR3 loop: CASTSWGQTSNQPQHF. CDR3 nucleotides: TGTGCCAGTACCTCCTGGGGACAGACTAGCAATCAGCCCCAGCATTTT. The complete variable domain, with remaining parts taken from reference TRBV19 and TRBJ1-5, reads DGGITQSPKYLFRKEGQNVTLSCEQNLNHDAMYWYRQDPGQGLRLIYYSQIVNDFQKGDIAEGYSVSREKKESFPLTVTSAQKNPTAFYLCASTSWGQTSNQPQHFGDGTRLSIL.

V gene TRBV6-4 combines with J gene TRBJ1-2; no reliable D call. Germline CDR1 reads MRHNA; CDR2 reads SNTAGT. CDR3 length: 14 amino acids. V lost 8 bases and J 6 bases, leaving 19 bases between the germline ends. The CDR3 here is CASSPVASSNGYTF. CDR3 DNA sequence: TGTGCCAGCTCCCCCGTAGCATCGTCGAATGGCTACACCTTC.

Concerning this clone: This CDR3 is also generated by other DNA sequences in the sample. The chain has TRBV6-5 and TRBJ1-1; D ambiguous. The V gene lost 3 bases and the J gene lost 2 bases, with 7 bases spanning the gap. The CDR3 length is 13 residues. CDR1 and CDR2 from the germline V gene are MNHEY and SVGAGI. The CDR3 is CASSYTGNTEAFF. CDR3 sequence (DNA): TGTGCCAGCAGTTATACGGGTAACACTGAAGCTTTCTTT.

This clone is a singleton in its sample. As the CDR3 is not closed by the conserved phenylalanine or tryptophan, this likely results from a read error. The limits of the CDR3 on the DNA are not certain, so only TCRdb's listed CDR3 is given. CDR3 protein: CSARDQETDRI. The chain recombines TRBV20-1 with TRBJ1-2; TRBD1, the table's D call, lacks a check against the DNA. CDR1 DFQATT and CDR2 SNEGSKA come from the germline V gene (reference sequence). The length of the CDR3 is 11 amino acids, counting both ends.

The chain recombines TRBV27 with TRBJ2-6, with D maybe TRBD1 (5 bases). Germline CDR1 reads MNHEY; CDR2 reads SMNVEV (reference sequence). Trimming shortened V by 0 bases and J by 1 base, and 10 bases separated the two germline ends. CDR3 length: 17 residues. CDR3 sequence (DNA): TGTGCCAGCAGTTTATCGGGCAGGGTTTCTGGGGCCAACGTCCTGACTTTC. Its translation: CASSLSGRVSGANVLTF.

The gene calls are TRBV10-3 and TRBJ2-7; no definite D call. The germline V and J ends were trimmed by 6 bases and 6 bases, with 15 bases remaining between them. Germline V gives CDR1 ENHRY, CDR2 SYGVKD. This CDR3 has 13 residues. In nucleotides, the CDR3 is TGTGCCATCAGGGAAGCGATAGGTCGCGAGCAGTACTTC. It yields the protein CAIREAIGREQYF.

The CDR3 sequence: CATGMGSYEQYF. The CDR3 coding sequence is TGTGCCACAGGTATGGGCTCCTACGAGCAGTACTTC. The rearrangement links TRBV27 to TRBJ2-7; D ambiguous. Germline loops: CDR1 MNHEY, CDR2 SMNVEV (reference sequence). The CDR3 sequence is 12 residues long. Trimming pared 10 bases from V and 0 bases from J, leaving 10 bases between.

The gene calls are TRBV6-2 or TRBV6-3 and TRBJ2-4; 7 bases line up with TRBD2. The germline gives CDR1 MNHEY, CDR2 SVGEGT. V was clipped by 2 bases and J by 0 bases; unmatched bases: 19. This CDR3 is built from 21 residues. The CDR3 DNA is TGTGCCAGCAGTTACATCCTTAGCGGGCCACGCTTGTATCTAGCCAAAAACATTCAGTACTTC. This sequence encodes CASSYILSGPRLYLAKNIQYF.

This rearrangement joins TRBV28 to TRBJ1-4; D perhaps matches TRBD1 (6 bases). The V end lost 8 bases, the J end lost 7 bases, and 14 bases lay between the germline ends. CDR3 length equals 13 residues. Germline V gives CDR1 MDHEN, CDR2 SYDVKM. Here the CDR3 DNA reads TGTGCCAGCGGCAGGGGCGCTTCTGAAAAACTGTTTTTT. It translates to CASGRGASEKLFF.

This chain connects TRBV28 to TRBJ2-5; 12 nucleotides align to TRBD2. The V gene's germline CDR1 is MDHEN and CDR2 SYDVKM. This CDR3 has 15 amino acids. Losses at the gene ends were 7 bases for V and 2 bases for J; bases not matched to a gene: 5. CDR3 sequence reads: CASKTSGGAQETQYF. The CDR3 DNA is TGTGCCAGCAAGACTAGCGGGGGAGCTCAAGAGACCCAGTACTTC.

The chain combines TRBV9 with TRBJ1-6; D gene uncertain. Trimming pared 4 bases from V and 3 bases from J, leaving 29 bases between. This CDR3 is 21 amino acids long. The V gene's germline CDR1 is SGDLS and CDR2 YYNGEE. In DNA form, the CDR3 reads TGTGCCAGCAGCAATCGTAGGGAGCAGGTTCCCCCGGAGCACTATAATTCACCCCTCCACTTT. Translated, it gives CASSNRREQVPPEHYNSPLHF.

The chain uses TRBV20-1 and TRBJ1-5; D perhaps matches TRBD1 (6 bases). Deletions cut 3 bases from V and 2 bases from J, with 14 bases between. Germline values: CDR1 DFQATT, CDR2 SNEGSKA (reference sequence). The CDR3 consists of 15 residues. The CDR3 DNA follows: TGCAGTGCTAGTCTTCGGGGGGCGGGCAATCAGCCCCAGCATTTT. Translated: CSASLRGAGNQPQHF.

The DNA of the CDR3 is TGTGCCAGCAGCTCGGACAGGGGGAGGACTGAAGCTTTCTTT. Its protein product is CASSSDRGRTEAFF. The chain employs TRBV5-4 and TRBJ1-1; TRBD1 agrees at 10 bases. The junction had 4 bases not matched to a gene; V was cut back by 3 bases and J by 5 bases. This CDR3 spans 14 amino acids. Germline CDR1 SGHNT, CDR2 YYREEE (reference sequence).

This sequence joins TRBV7-9 and TRBJ1-2; possible D gene TRBD1, 6 bases. V was cut by 7 bases and J by 0 bases, with 15 bases left in between. There are 15 residues in the CDR3. The germline V gene encodes CDR1 SEHNR and CDR2 FQNEAQ (reference sequence). The CDR3 sequence is CASNLAGAANYGYTF. Written as DNA, the CDR3 is TGTGCCAGCAATCTGGCAGGGGCCGCTAACTATGGCTACACCTTC.

The chain couples TRBV6-5 to TRBJ2-5, with 7 bases identical to TRBD1. CDR1 MNHEY and CDR2 SVGAGI come from the germline V gene. This CDR3 has 13 residues. J lost 2 bases, V lost 6 bases, and 3 bases had no gene match. CDR3 in amino acids: CASRGQVQETQYF. In DNA form, the CDR3 reads TGTGCCAGCAGAGGACAGGTTCAAGAGACCCAGTACTTC.